These T cell receptor beta chains were read from a single sample in a study of cytomegalovirus exposure and HLA in healthy donors. The repertoire was sequenced with immunoSEQ multiplex PCR; TCRdb's copy has only in-frame clones and lacks some. This table holds approximately 180,000 clones, over 9.5% found once. The specimen was PBMCs. These receptors were collected from a man between 50 and 59 years old in good health and CMV-seropositive. CDR3s include the opening cysteine and the closing phenylalanine or tryptophan. Clone sizes are given selectively: once, few, many, or a class where the clone is expanded.

cdr3_aa,clone_size,v_call,cdr3_length
CASGRGQGWFTEAFF,few,TRBV25-1,15
CASTDRDGNQPQHF,few,TRBV6-1,14
CASSHYLGTEAFF,NA,TRBV5-6,13
CASSLDLGSGNTEAFF,NA,TRBV11-3,16
CASSLKRGKAGELFF,NA,TRBV7-2,15
CASSLDRRGGEAFF,NA,TRBV11-2,14
CASSLGLAGGSSYNEQFF,NA,TRBV7-2,18
CATSRELAGHTDTQYF,NA,TRBV15,16
CASTGSNSYEQYF,few,TRBV6-1,13
CAISEDSGETQYF,few,TRBV10-3,13
CASSYPTSGGGGELFF,NA,TRBV6-6,16
CASSNRQSSYEQYF,few,TRBV5-4,14
CASSLEGGTADTGELFF,few,TRBV5-1,17
CASSPSANYGYTF,NA,TRBV5-4,13
CASSLPDRVETQYF,NA,TRBV5-6,14
CASSLGGVDTQYF,few,TRBV5-1,13